The T cell receptor (beta chain) described here comes from a study of identical twins. Only a few counts were recorded for this clonotype. The germline CDR1 and CDR2 sequences are DFQATT and SNEGSKA (reference sequence). CDR3 size: 14 residues. The V segment lost 4 bases and the J segment 4 bases; nucleotides outside the gene matches: 5. TCRdb reanalysed the 5' RACE reads using MiXCR and keeps one entry per CDR3 protein. The profile shows about 690,000 distinct CDR3 sequences, around 5.7% of them singletons. J is TRBJ2-5 and V is TRBV20-1, with TRBD2 matching over 11 bases. This receptor was identified in a man in his late teens or twenties in good health. Sequencing input: naive T cells sorted from blood. Here the CDR3 reads CSANIGTSGETQYF. CDR3 nucleotide sequence: TGCAGTGCTAATATTGGGACTAGCGGAGAGACCCAGTACTTC.